This T cell receptor beta chain was recorded in a study of blood T cell repertoires in COVID-19. The table came from immunoSEQ multiplex PCR; TCRdb's copy has only in-frame clones and leaves some out. Of 320,000 or so clones listed, around nine tenths were seen once; the top ten hold around 5%. The CDR3 consists of 12 residues. V was pared by 7 bases and J by 5 bases, with 11 bases between. The germline V gene has CDR1 SNHLY and CDR2 FYNNEI. Donors in Cohort 3 who had recovered were those with two negative PCRs, healthcare professional clearance, or resolution of their symptoms. Sequenced sample: PBMCs or T cells enriched from blood (not recorded which). The TCR comes from a man aged 25-40 years who had recovered from COVID-19. The chain links TRBV2 to TRBJ1-1; TRBD1 is a possible D gene (6 bases). CDR3 sequence reads: CASNRVGTEAFF. The CDR3 DNA reads TGTGCCAGCAACAGGGTGGGGACTGAAGCTTTCTTT.